This entry concerns a single TCR beta chain. Recruited during active infection, patients (from Seattle) were subsequently followed longitudinally. This entry is derived from a study of blood T cell repertoires in COVID-19. Study summary: Specimens from acute and convalescent COVID-19 originated in the United States, Italy and Spain.

Germline V lookup: CDR1 LGHNA, CDR2 YNFKEQ. With V trimmed by 4 bases and J by 0 bases, 8 bases remained unmatched. The CDR3 is 16 amino acids. Profiling relied on immunoSEQ multiplex PCR, and the TCRdb table lists in-frame clones only, not all of them. Altogether about 220,000 clones are present, roughly 80% being singletons, with the ten largest covering around 8%. The clonotype comes from a woman of 80 years or more with COVID-19, enrolled during active disease. The V and J genes are TRBV4-2 and TRBJ2-7, with 8 bases matching TRBD2. The material sequenced was peripheral blood. CDR3 nucleotides: TGTGCCAGCAGCCCAGGGGAGCGGGAGTACTCCTACGAGCAGTACTTC. Protein sequence: CASSPGEREYSYEQYF.